The 3 T cell receptor beta chains in this list originate from one sample, sequenced in a study of blood T cell repertoires in COVID-19. Assay: immunoSEQ multiplex PCR; the TCRdb copy retains only in-frame clones and omits some. The sample consists of over 150,000 clones, roughly 88% of them appearing once. Sequenced input: peripheral blood. The receptors shown here come from a man between 18 and 35 years old with COVID-19, enrolled during active disease.

The rearrangement links TRBV5-1 to TRBJ1-1; D gene unclear. CDR1 and CDR2 from the germline V gene are SGHRS and YFSETQ. V was pared by 0 bases and J by 5 bases, with 14 bases between. The CDR3 contains 15 residues. DNA of the CDR3: TGCGCCAGCAGCTTGGATCCCACTGGGGAGACTGAAGCTTTCTTT. Translation gives CASSLDPTGETEAFF. Full variable domain (outside the CDR3, taken from reference TRBV5-1 and TRBJ1-1): KAGVTQTPRYLIKTRGQQVTLSCSPISGHRSVSWYQQTPGQGLQFLFEYFSETQRNKGNFPGRFSGRQFSNSRSEMNVSTLELGDSALYLCASSLDPTGETEAFFGQGTRLTVV.

This chain joins TRBV4-1 and TRBJ1-1; no clear D gene. V lost 3 bases and J 3 bases, leaving 5 bases between the germline ends. Germline V lookup: CDR1 MGHRA, CDR2 YSYEKL. This CDR3 has 12 residues. DNA of the CDR3: TGCGCCAGCAGCCACATTTACACTGAAGCTTTCTTT. Protein product: CASSHIYTEAFF.

The genes are TRBV11-2 and TRBJ2-1, with TRBD2 matching over 12 bases. Looked up from germline, CDR1 is SGHAT and CDR2 is FQNNGV. The CDR3 sequence is 18 residues long. The V segment lost 5 bases and the J segment 6 bases; nucleotides outside the gene matches: 14. The CDR3 loop reads CASSLPRRASGRANEQFF. CDR3 bases: TGTGCCAGCAGCCTACCCCGGAGGGCTAGCGGGAGGGCCAATGAGCAGTTCTTC.